This T cell receptor (beta chain) was sequenced during a study of blood T cells in healthy people across ages. This clonotype was seen a handful of times. The germline V gene encodes CDR1 SGHAT and CDR2 FQNNGV. This CDR3 contains 15 residues. Trimming removed 4 bases at V and 6 bases at J, with 18 bases between. Then a second PCR, running roughly 7 to 12 cycles, was carried out with a sample-barcoded 5' primer and a J-beta primer mix. TCRdb fed the 5' RACE reads into MiXCR, producing one record per CDR3 protein. This table holds approximately 780,000 distinct CDR3 sequences, roughly 24% found once. Each donor had 8 to 10 milliliters of peripheral blood drawn. These same records also appear under a second study, on T cells of mothers and their children. That work states: When the second PCR was run, its M1S primer added sample barcodes and 2-4 random nucleotides. With unrelated pairs as the comparison, related mother-child pairs had a slightly higher overlap that was not significant.

The source is a boy aged 5-17 years in good health. V and J are TRBV11-2 and TRBJ1-1; D is perhaps TRBD1 (5 bases). The sequenced sample consisted of blood. This chain's CDR3 is CASSSMGGKLAEAFF. DNA of the CDR3: TGTGCCAGCAGCTCAATGGGGGGTAAGCTCGCTGAAGCTTTCTTT.